This T cell receptor beta chain was retrieved from a study of blood T cell repertoires in COVID-19. Cohort placement rested on clinical history that participants reported themselves. The CDR3 runs to 14 residues. V was shortened by 0 bases and J by 2 bases, with 7 bases between the two germline ends. The germline V gene has CDR1 SGHRS and CDR2 YFSETQ. Assay used: immunoSEQ multiplex PCR; TCRdb lists only in-frame clones, some missing. The profile covers over 250,000 clones, with approximately 78% appearing a single time and 5% taken by the ten largest. The sequencing input was PBMCs or T cells enriched from blood (not recorded which). The TCR was taken from a man aged 35-49 years who had been exposed to COVID-19. V and J are TRBV5-1 and TRBJ2-3; D unresolved. The CDR3 bases are TGCGCCAGCAGCTTGGTTGTCGTCACAGATACGCAGTATTTT. This translates into CASSLVVVTDTQYF.